This TCR beta chain was identified in a study of Graves' ophthalmopathy and Graves' hyperthyroidism. Study outcomes and limitations: Blood also harbored most expanded thyroid clonotypes above 0.001 frequency.

PBMCs were isolated by Ficoll-Paque density gradient centrifugation, using approximately 10 ml of fresh peripheral blood as the starting material. As the template, RNA transcripts were used to amplify TCR beta CDR3 regions. First-round RT-PCR used HTBI primers; second-round multiplex PCR followed. TCRdb itself ran the multiplex PCR reads through MiXCR, one entry per CDR3 protein. Of 200,000 to 250,000 distinct CDR3 sequences in the sample, roughly a fifth are singletons; the top ten hold under 55%. There are 13 residues in the CDR3. Trimming removed 1 base at V and 5 bases at J, with 6 bases between. Regarding this clonotype: What it binds is unknown.

The sequence was obtained from a woman aged 45 to 65 with Graves' ophthalmopathy. The sample was peripheral blood. V usage is TRBV12-3 or TRBV12-4 and J usage is TRBJ2-4, with no clear D. The CDR3 sequence: CASSLGGENIQYF. The CDR3 nucleotides are TGTGCCAGCAGTTTAGGGGGTGAAAACATTCAGTACTTC.